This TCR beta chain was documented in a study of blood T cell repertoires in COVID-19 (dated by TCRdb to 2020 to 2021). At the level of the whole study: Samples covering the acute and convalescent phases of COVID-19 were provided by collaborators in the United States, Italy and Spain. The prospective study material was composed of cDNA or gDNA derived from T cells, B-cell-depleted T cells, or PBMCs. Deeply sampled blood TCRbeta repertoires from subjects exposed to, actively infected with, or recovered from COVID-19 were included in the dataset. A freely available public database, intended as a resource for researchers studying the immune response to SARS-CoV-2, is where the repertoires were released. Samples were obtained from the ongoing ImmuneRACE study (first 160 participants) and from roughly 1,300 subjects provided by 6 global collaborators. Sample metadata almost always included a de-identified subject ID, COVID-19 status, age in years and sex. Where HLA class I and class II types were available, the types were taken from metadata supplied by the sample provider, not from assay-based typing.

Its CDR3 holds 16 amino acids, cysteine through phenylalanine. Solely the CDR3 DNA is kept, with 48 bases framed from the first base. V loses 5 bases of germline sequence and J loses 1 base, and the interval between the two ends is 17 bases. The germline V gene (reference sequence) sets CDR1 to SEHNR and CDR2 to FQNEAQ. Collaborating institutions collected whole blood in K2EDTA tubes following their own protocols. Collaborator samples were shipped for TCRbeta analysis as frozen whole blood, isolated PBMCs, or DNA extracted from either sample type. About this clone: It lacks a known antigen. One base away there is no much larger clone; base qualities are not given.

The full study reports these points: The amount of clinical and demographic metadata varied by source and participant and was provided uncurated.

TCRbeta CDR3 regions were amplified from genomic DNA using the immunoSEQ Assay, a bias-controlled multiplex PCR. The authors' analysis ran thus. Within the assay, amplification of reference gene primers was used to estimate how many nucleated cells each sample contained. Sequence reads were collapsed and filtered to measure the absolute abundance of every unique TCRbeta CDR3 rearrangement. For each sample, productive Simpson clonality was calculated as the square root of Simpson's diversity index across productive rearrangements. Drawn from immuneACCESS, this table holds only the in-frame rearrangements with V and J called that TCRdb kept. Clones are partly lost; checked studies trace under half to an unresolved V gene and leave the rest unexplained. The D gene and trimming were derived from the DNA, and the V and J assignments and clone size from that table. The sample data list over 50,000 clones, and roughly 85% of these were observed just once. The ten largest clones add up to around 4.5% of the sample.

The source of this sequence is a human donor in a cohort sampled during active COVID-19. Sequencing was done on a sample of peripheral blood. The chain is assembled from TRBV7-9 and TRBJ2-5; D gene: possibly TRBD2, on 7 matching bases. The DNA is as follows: TGTGCCAGCAGCCGTAGAGGGGGGGATGTCCAAGAGACCCAGTACTTC. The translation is CASSRRGGDVQETQYF.